These 10 T cell receptor beta chains came from one sample sequenced in a study of cytomegalovirus exposure and HLA in healthy donors (dated by TCRdb to about 2017). Receptor libraries were prepared by the immunoSEQ multiplex PCR assay. The multiplex PCR relied on a mix of 60 forward primers for TCR Vbeta segments and 13 reverse primers for TCR Jbeta segments. TCRdb obtained this table from immuneACCESS and retained in-frame rearrangements with V and J assigned. These tables miss some clones; where compared with another copy, unresolved V genes account for less than half of the shortfall, and the remainder is unexplained. This sample comprises about 140,000 clones, 60% to 85% of them detected only once. The top ten constitute less than 2% of the sample. Sequenced sample: PBMCs. The receptor set was obtained from a man in his forties or fifties in good health and CMV-seronegative.

The V gene is TRBV21-1, the J gene TRBJ1-1; TRBD1 was called by the table and not checked on the DNA. TRBV21-1 corresponds to a pseudogene. This CDR3 is built from 17 residues. The CDR3 loop is CASSLGDRGRGCTEAFF. As DNA, the CDR3 is TGTGCCAGCAGTTTAGGGGACAGGGGACGAGGTTGCACTGAAGCTTTCTTT.

The CDR3 DNA reads as TGTGCCAGTAGTAGCAGTGCGGAATTCAACGGCTACACCTTC. Protein product: CASSSSAEFNGYTF. V gene TRBV19 combines with J gene TRBJ1-2; D ambiguous. Germline V gene lookup returns CDR1 LNHDA and CDR2 SQIVND (reference sequence). The V end was cut by 4 bases, the J end by 8 bases, with 17 bases between. This CDR3 region has 14 residues.

The J gene is TRBJ2-3, the V gene TRBV6-1; TRBD2 matches 7 bases. Germline V lookup: CDR1 MNHNS, CDR2 SASEGT. V dropped 6 bases and J dropped 3; count of bases not matched to a gene: 9. This CDR3 region has 15 residues. The CDR3: CASSQWAGATDTQYF. The CDR3 DNA sequence: TGTGCCAGCAGCCAATGGGCGGGAGCTACAGATACGCAGTATTTT.

V and J are TRBV2 and TRBJ2-5; D not resolved. CDR1 is SNHLY, CDR2 FYNNEI, per germline. The CDR3 length is 15 residues. The V end lost 4 bases, the J end lost 4 bases, and 16 bases lay between the germline ends. Written as DNA, the CDR3 is TGTGCCAGCAGTGCCCCTGGGTCGTCGGGAGAGACCCAGTACTTC. Encoded protein: CASSAPGSSGETQYF.

This clone was counted only a few times. The CDR3 loop reads CASSSNMADTQYF. The CDR3, as DNA: TGTGCCAGCAGTTCCAACATGGCAGATACGCAGTATTTT. This chain links TRBV6-5 with TRBJ2-3, with D unclear. The CDR3 sequence is 13 residues long. The germline gives CDR1 MNHEY, CDR2 SVGAGI. V lost 4 bases and J 4 bases, leaving 9 bases between the germline ends.

This clone came up a few times. J is TRBJ2-5 and V is TRBV7-9; D gene unclear. Germline V lookup: CDR1 SEHNR, CDR2 FQNEAQ (reference sequence). V was shortened by 3 bases and J by 5 bases, with 7 bases between the two germline ends. There are 12 residues in the CDR3. The CDR3 nucleotides are TGTGCCAGCAGCTTTATCTTGGAGACCCAGTACTTC. Translating gives CASSFILETQYF.

The chain employs TRBV29-1 and TRBJ2-7, with 13 bases identical to TRBD2. CDR3 length: 14 amino acids. Germline V gene sequence: CDR1 SQVTM, CDR2 ANQGSEA. V shed 7 bases and J 1 base; nucleotides not matched to a gene: 4. CDR3 nucleotides: TGCAGCGCCGGACTAGCGGGAGCTTCCTACGAGCAGTACTTC. Translated, it gives CSAGLAGASYEQYF.

This chain links TRBV7-6 with TRBJ2-7; D might be TRBD2 (6 bases). CDR3 length: 17 amino acids. CDR1 and CDR2 (germline): SGHVS, FNYEAQ. The V end was cut by 0 bases, the J end by 7 bases, with 22 bases between. Here the CDR3 reads CASSLAAAAWQSGEQYF. The CDR3 DNA reads as TGTGCCAGCAGCTTAGCGGCGGCAGCATGGCAGAGCGGGGAGCAGTACTTC.

V usage is TRBV13 and J usage is TRBJ1-5, with a weak D call TRBD1 (5 bases). This CDR3 is 16 amino acids long. Trimming took off 0 bases at V and 0 bases at J, with 9 bases between the two ends. Germline lookup yields CDR1 PRHDT and CDR2 FYEKMQ (reference sequence). CDR3 coding DNA: TGTGCCAGCAGCTTAGGCCGGGGGGGTAGCAATCAGCCCCAGCATTTT. Protein product: CASSLGRGGSNQPQHF.

Worth noting for this clone: A far larger clone is only one base removed, so a read error is likely. The V call is TRBV25-1, the J call TRBJ2-6; the match to TRBD2 covers 7 bases. Looked up from germline, CDR1 is MGHDK and CDR2 is SYGVNS. V lost 4 bases, J lost 0 bases, and 0 bases stayed unmatched. The CDR3 runs to 15 residues. Written as DNA, the CDR3 is TGTGCCAGCAGTGGGGGGGGCTCTGGGGCCAACGTCCTGACTTTC. Amino acid sequence: CASSGGGSGANVLTF.